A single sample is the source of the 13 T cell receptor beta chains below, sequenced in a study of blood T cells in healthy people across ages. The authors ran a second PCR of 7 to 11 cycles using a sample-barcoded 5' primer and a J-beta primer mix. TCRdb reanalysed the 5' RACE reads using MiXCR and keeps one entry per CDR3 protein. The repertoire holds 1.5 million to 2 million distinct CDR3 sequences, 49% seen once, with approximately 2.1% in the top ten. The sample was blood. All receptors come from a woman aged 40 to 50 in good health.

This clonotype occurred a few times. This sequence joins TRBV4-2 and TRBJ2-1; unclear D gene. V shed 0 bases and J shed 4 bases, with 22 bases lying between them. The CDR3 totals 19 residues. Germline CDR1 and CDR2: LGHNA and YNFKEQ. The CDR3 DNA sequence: TGTGCCAGCAGCCAAGAAGACTTAGTGGCGGCGATAAGATACAATGAGCAGTTCTTC. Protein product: CASSQEDLVAAIRYNEQFF.

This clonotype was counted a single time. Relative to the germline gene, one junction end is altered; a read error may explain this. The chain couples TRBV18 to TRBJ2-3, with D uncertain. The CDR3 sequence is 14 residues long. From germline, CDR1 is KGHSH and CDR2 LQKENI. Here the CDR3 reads CASPPLGYKDTQYF. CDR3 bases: TGTGCCAGCCCACCACTGGGGTACAAGGATACGCAGTATTTT.

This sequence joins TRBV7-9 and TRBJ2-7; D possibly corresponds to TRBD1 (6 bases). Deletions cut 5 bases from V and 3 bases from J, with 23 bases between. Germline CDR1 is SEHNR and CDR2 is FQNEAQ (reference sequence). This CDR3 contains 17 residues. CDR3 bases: TGTGCCAGCAGCGTATACCAGGGGATCGGGAATATCTACGAGCAGTACTTC. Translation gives CASSVYQGIGNIYEQYF.

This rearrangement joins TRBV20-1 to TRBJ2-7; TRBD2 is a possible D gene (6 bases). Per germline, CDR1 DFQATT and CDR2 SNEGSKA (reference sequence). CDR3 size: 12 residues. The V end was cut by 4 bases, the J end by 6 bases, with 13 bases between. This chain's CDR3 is CSAIRLVTEQYF. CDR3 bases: TGCAGTGCTATACGACTAGTAACCGAGCAGTACTTC.

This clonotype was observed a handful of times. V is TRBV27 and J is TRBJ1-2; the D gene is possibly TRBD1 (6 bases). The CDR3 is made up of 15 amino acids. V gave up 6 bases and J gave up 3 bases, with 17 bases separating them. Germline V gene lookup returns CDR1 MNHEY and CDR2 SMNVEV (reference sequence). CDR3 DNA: TGTGCCAGCAGGTTCCGATTGGGGACACACTATGGCTACACCTTC. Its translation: CASRFRLGTHYGYTF.

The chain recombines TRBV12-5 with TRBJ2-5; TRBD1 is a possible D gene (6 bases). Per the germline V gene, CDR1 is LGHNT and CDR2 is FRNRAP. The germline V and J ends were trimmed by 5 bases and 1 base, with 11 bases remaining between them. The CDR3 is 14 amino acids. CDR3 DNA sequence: TGTGCTAGTGGTCTCGGACAGCTCCAAGAGACCCAGTACTTC. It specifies CASGLGQLQETQYF. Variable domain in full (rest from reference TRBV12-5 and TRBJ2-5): DARVTQTPRHKVTEMGQEVTMRCQPILGHNTVFWYRQTMMQGLELLAYFRNRAPLDDSGMPKDRFSAEMPDATLATLKIQPSEPRDSAVYFCASGLGQLQETQYFGPGTRLLVL.

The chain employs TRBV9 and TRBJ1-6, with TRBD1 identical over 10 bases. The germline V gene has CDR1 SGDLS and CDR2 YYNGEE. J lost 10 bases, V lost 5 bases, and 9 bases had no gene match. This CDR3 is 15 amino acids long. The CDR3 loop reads CASSAGTGVGSPLHF. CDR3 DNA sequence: TGTGCCAGCAGTGCCGGGACAGGGGTCGGATCACCCCTCCACTTT.

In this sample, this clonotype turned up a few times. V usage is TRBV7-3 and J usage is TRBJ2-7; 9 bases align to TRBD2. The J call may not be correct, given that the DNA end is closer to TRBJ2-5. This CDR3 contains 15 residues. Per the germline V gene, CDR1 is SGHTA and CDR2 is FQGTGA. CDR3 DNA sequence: TGTGCCAGCAGCTTAAAGCGGGGGGACGATGAGACCCAGTACTTC. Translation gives CASSLKRGDDETQYF.

The CDR3, as DNA: TGTGCCAGCAGCCAAGATCAGAACAGGTTAAATGAAAAACTGTTTTTT. It specifies CASSQDQNRLNEKLFF. The chain recombines TRBV4-2 with TRBJ1-4; the D gene is possibly TRBD1 (5 bases). V lost 0 bases to trimming and J lost 5 bases, with 13 bases between them. CDR3 length: 16 residues. Germline V gene data show CDR1 as LGHNA and CDR2 as YNFKEQ.

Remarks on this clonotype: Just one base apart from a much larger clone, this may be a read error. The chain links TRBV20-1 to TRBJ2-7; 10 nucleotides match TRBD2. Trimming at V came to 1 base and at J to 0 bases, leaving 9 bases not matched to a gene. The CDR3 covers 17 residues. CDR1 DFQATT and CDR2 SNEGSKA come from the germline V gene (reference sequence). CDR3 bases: TGCAGTGCTAGAGCACAGGGTAGCGGGGGGTTCTCCTACGAGCAGTACTTC. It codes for CSARAQGSGGFSYEQYF.

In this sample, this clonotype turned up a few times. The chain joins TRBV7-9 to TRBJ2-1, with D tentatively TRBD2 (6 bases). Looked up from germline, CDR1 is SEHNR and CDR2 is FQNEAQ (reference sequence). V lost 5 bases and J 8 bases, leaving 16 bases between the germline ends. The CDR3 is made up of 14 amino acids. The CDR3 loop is CASSHYGGRYEQFF. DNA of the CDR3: TGTGCCAGCAGCCACTATGGTGGGAGGTATGAGCAGTTCTTC.

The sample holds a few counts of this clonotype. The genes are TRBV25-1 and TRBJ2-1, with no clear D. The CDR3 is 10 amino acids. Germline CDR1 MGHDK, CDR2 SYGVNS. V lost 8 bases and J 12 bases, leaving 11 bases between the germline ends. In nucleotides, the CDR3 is TGTGCCAGCGGGTCCGGTGGGCAGTTCTTC. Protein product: CASGSGGQFF. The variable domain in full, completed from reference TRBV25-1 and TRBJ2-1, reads EADIYQTPRYLVIGTGKKITLECSQTMGHDKMYWYQQDPGMELHLIHYSYGVNSTEKGDLSSESTVSRIRTEHFPLTLESARPSHTSQYLCASGSGGQFFGPGTRLTVL.

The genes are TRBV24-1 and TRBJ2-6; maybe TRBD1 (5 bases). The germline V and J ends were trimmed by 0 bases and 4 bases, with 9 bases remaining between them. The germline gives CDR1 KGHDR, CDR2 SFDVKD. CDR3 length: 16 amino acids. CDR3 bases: TGTGCCACCAGTGATTTGGGGGCAGGAGGGGCCAACGTCCTGACTTTC. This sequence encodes CATSDLGAGGANVLTF.